This TCR beta chain was captured by sequencing in a study of shared clonotypes between healthy human individuals. Only in-frame clones appear in the TCRdb table, and some are missing; sequencing was by immunoSEQ multiplex PCR. The sample holds approximately 600,000 clones, 85% to 95% seen once. Positively selected for CCR7, the CD45RO-negative cells used as naive CD8 cells excluded terminally differentiated effector memory CD45RA+ cells. Notes on the study in general: When compared with the clonotypes that were shared by all four sorted-subset donors, the non-shared clonotypes turned out to have lower generation probabilities.

In regard to this clone: Its antigen remains unidentified.

The sequence was collected from a woman aged 25-40 years in good health. The material sequenced was naive CD8+ T cells sorted from blood.

Written as DNA, the CDR3 is TGTGCCAGCAGTTTATTAATCCTGGGACAGGGGGGCAACACCGGGGAGCTGTTTTTT. As protein: CASSLLILGQGGNTGELFF. The chain recombines TRBV28 with TRBJ2-2; 11 bases are a match to TRBD1. After removal of 1 base from V and 2 bases from J, the junction contained 9 bases not matched to a gene. Germline CDR1 and CDR2: MDHEN and SYDVKM. The CDR3 runs to 19 residues.